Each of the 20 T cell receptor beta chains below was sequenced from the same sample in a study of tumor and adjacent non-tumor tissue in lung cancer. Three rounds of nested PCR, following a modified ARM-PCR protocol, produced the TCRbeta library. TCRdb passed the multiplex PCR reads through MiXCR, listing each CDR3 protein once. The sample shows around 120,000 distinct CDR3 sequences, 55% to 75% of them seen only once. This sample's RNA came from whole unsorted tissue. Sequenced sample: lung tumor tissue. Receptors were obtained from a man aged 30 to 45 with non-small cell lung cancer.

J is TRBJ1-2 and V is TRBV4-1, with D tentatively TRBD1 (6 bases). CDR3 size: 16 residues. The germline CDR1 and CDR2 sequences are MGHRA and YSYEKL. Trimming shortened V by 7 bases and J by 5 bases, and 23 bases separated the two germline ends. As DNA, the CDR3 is TGCGCCAGCATCCATGGCTTTGGGGGGCTCTGGTATGGCTACACCTTC. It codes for CASIHGFGGLWYGYTF.

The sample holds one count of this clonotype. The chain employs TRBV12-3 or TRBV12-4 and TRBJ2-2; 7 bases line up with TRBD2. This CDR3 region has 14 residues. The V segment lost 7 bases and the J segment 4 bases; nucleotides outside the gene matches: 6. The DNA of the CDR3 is TGTGCCAGCACTGCGGGAGCGTGCACCGGGGAGCTGTTTTTT. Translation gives CASTAGACTGELFF.

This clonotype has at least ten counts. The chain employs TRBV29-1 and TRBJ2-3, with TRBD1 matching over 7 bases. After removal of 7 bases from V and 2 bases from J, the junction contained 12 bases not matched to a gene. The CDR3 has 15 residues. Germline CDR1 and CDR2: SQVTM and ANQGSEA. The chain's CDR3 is CSAVSRDSYTDTQYF. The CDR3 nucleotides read TGCAGCGCCGTTTCCCGGGACAGTTACACAGATACGCAGTATTTT.

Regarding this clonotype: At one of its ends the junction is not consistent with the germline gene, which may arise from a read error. CDR3 in DNA: TGCGCCAGCAGTTCCCCGTACAATAAGCAGTTCTTC. Encoded protein: CASSSPYNKQFF. The chain recombines TRBV13 with TRBJ2-1, with D unclear. The CDR3 totals 12 residues. Germline CDR1 and CDR2: PRHDT and FYEKMQ (reference sequence). Supplemented by reference TRBV13 and TRBJ2-1, the full variable domain reads AAGVIQSPRHLIKEKRETATLKCYPIPRHDTVYWYQQGPGQDPQFLISFYEKMQSDKGSIPDRFSAQQFSDYHSELNMSSLELGDSALYFCASSSPYNKQFFGPGTRLTVL.

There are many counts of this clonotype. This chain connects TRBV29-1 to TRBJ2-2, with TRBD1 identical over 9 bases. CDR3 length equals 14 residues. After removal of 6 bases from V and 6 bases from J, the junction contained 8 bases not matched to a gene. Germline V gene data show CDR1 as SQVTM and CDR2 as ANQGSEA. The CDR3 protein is CSVGTGSGAGELFF. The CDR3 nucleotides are TGCAGCGTGGGGACAGGGAGTGGAGCCGGGGAGCTGTTTTTT.

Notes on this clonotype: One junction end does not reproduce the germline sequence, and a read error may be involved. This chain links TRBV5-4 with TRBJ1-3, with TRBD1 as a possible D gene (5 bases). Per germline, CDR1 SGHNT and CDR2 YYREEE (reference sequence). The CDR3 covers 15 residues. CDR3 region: CASSMGGVSGNTIFF. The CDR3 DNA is TGTGCCAGCAGCATGGGAGGGGTCTCTGGAAACACCATATTTTTT.

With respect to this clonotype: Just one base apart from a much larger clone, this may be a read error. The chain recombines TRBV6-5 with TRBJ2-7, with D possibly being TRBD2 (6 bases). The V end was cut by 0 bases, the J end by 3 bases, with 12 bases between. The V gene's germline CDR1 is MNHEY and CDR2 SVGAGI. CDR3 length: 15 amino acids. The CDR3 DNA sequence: TGTGCCAGCAGTTACTCCCTTGGGGGACTCTACGAGCAGTACTTC. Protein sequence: CASSYSLGGLYEQYF.

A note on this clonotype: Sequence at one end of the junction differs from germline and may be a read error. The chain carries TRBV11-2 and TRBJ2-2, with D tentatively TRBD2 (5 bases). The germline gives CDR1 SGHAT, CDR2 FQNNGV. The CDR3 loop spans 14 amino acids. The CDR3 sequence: CAISLDQDVGELFF. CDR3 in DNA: TGTGCCATCAGCTTAGATCAAGACGTCGGGGAGTTGTTCTTT.

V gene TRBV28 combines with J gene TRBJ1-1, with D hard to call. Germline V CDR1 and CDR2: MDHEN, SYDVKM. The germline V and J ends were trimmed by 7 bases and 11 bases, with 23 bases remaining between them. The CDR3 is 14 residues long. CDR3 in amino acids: CASTVKRAGISAFF. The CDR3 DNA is TGTGCCAGCACCGTAAAGAGGGCAGGAATTTCGGCTTTCTTT. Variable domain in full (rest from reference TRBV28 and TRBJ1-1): DVKVTQSSRYLVKRTGEKVFLECVQDMDHENMFWYRQDPGLGLRLIYFSYDVKMKEKGDIPEGYSVSREKKERFSLILESASTNQTSMYLCASTVKRAGISAFFGQGTRLTVV.

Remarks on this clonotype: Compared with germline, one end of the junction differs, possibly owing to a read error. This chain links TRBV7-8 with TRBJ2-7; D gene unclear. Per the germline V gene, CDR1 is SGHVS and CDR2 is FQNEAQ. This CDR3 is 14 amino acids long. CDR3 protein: CASSIYVETYEQYF. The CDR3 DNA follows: TGTGCTAGCAGCATATACGTCGAAACCTACGAGCAATACTTC.

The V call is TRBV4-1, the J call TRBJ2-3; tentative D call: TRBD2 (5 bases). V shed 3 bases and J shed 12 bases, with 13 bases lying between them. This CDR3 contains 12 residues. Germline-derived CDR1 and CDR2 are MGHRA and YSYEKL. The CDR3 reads CASSQIRGTQYF. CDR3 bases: TGCGCCAGCAGCCAGATCCGGGGTACTCAGTATTTT.

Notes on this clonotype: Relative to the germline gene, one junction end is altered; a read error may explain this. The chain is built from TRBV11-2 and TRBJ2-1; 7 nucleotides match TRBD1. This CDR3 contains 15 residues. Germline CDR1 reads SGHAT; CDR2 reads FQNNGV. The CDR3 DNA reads TGTGCAAGCAGCCCAGGGACAGAATCCTACAATGAGCGATTCTTC. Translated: CASSPGTESYNERFF.

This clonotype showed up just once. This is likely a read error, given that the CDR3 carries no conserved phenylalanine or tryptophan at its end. The CDR3 DNA follows: TGTGCTAGTGGTTGGGGGGCGGGCGGGGGAACACGTGAAGCTTTCTCT. Its protein is CASGWGAGGGTREAFS. V gene TRBV12-5 combines with J gene TRBJ1-1; tentative D call: TRBD1 (6 bases). The germline V gene has CDR1 LGHNT and CDR2 FRNRAP. The CDR3 has 16 amino acids. Trimming cost V 4 bases and J 7 bases, with 22 bases left between them.

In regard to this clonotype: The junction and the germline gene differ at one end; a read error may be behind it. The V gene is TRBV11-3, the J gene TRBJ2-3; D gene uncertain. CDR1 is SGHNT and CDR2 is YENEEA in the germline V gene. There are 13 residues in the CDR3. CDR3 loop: CASSREHADSQYF. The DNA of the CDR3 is TGTGCCAGCAGCCGTGAACACGCAGATTCGCAGTATTTT.

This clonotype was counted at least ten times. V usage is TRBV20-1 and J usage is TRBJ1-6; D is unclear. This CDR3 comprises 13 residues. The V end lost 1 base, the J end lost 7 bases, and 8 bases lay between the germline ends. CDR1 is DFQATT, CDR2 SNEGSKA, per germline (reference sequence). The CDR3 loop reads CSARVGINSPLHF. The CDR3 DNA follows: TGCAGTGCTAGAGTAGGGATCAATTCACCCCTCCACTTT.

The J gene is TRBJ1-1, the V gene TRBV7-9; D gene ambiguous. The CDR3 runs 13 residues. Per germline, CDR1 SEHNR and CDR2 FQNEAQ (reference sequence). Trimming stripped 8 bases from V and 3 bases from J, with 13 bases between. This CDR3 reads CASVMTSDTEAFF. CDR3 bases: TGTGCCAGCGTCATGACCTCGGACACTGAAGCTTTCTTT.

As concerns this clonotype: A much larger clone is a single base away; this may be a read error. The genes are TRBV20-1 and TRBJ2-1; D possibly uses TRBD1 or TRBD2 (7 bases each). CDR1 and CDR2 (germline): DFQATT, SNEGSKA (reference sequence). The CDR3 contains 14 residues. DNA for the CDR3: TGCAGTGCCGACCCAGGGGGGGGGTTGAATGAGCAGATCTTC. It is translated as CSADPGGGLNEQIF.

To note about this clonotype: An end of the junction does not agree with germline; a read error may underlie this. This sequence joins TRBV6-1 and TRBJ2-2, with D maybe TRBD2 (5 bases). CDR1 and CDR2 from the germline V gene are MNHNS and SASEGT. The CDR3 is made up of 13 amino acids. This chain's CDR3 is CASSTEPFGELFF. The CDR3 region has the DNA TGTGCCAGCAGTACCGAACCTTTCGGGGAGTTGTTTTTT.

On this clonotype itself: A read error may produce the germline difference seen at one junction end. CDR3 bases: TGTGCCAGCAGTCACGAAGAGTCGCGGGCTAACTATGACTACACCTTC. Amino acids: CASSHEESRANYDYTF. The chain combines TRBV6-5 with TRBJ1-2; D unclear. Looked up from germline, CDR1 is MNHEY and CDR2 is SVGAGI. This CDR3 region has 16 residues.

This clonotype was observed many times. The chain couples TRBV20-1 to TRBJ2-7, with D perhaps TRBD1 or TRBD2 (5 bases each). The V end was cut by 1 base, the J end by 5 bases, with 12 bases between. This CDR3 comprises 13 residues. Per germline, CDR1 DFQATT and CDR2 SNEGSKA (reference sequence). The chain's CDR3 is CSARGTGADEQYF. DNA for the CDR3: TGCAGTGCTAGAGGGACCGGGGCGGACGAGCAGTACTTC.